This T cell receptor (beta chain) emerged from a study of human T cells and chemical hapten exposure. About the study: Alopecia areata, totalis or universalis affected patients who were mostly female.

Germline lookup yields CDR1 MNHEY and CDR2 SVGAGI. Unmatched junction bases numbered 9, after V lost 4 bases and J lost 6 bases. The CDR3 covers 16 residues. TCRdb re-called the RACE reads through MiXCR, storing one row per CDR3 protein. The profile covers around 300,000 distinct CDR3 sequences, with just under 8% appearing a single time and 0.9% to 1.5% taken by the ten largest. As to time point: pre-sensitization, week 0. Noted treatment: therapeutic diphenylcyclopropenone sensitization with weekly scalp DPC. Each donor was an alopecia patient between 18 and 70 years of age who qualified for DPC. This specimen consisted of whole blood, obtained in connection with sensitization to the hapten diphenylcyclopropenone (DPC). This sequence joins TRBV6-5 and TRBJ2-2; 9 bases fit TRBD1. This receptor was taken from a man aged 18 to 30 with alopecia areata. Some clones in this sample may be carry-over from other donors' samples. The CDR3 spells CASSLRTGVRAGELFF. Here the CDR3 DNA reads TGTGCCAGCAGTTTGAGGACAGGGGTTCGGGCCGGGGAGCTGTTTTTT.